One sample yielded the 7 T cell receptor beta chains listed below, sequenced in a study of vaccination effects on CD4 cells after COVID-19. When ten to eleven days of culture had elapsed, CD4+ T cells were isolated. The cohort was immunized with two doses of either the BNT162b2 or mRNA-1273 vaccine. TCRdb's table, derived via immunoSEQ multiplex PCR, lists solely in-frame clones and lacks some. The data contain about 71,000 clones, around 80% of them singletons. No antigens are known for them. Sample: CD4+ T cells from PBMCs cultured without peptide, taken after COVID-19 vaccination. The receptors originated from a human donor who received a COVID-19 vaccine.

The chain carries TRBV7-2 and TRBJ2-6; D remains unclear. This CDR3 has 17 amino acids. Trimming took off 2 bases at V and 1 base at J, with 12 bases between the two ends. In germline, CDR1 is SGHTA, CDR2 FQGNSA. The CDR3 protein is CASSLMGSLSGANVLTF. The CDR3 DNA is TGTGCCAGCAGCTTAATGGGGTCACTATCTGGGGCCAACGTCCTGACTTTC.

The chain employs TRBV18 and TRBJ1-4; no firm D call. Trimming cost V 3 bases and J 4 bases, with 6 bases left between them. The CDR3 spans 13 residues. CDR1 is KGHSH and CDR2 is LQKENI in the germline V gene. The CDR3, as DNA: TGTGCCAGCTCACCTGGGTTTAATGAAAAACTGTTTTTT. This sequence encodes CASSPGFNEKLFF.

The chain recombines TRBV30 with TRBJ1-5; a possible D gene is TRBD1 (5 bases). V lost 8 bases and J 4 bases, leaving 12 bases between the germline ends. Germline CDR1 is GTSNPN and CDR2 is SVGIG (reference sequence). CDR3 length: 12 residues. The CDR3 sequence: CAGGPRNQPQHF. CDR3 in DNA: TGTGCCGGGGGACCTCGAAATCAGCCCCAGCATTTT.

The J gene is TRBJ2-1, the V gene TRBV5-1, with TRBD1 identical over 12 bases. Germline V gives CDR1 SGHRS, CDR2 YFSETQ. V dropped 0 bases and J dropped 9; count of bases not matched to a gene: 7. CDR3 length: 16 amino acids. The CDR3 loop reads CASSLGAGTGGTEQFF. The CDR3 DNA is TGCGCCAGCAGCTTGGGGGCGGGGACAGGGGGCACTGAGCAGTTCTTC. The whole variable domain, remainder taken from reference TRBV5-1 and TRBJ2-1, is KAGVTQTPRYLIKTRGQQVTLSCSPISGHRSVSWYQQTPGQGLQFLFEYFSETQRNKGNFPGRFSGRQFSNSRSEMNVSTLELGDSALYLCASSLGAGTGGTEQFFGPGTRLTVL.

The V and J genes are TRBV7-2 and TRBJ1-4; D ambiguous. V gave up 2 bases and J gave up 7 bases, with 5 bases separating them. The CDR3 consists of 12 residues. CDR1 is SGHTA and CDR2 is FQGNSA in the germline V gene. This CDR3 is CASSLHGEKLFF. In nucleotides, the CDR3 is TGTGCCAGCAGCTTACACGGTGAAAAACTGTTTTTT.

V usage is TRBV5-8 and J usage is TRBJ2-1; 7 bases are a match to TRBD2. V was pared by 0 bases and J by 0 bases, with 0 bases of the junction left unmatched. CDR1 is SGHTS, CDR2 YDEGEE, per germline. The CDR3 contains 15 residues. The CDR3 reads CASSLGLASYNEQFF. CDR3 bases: TGTGCCAGCAGCTTGGGACTAGCCTCCTACAATGAGCAGTTCTTC. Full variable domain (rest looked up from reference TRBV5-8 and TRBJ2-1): EAGVTQSPTHLIKTRGQQATLRCSPISGHTSVYWYQQALGLGLQFLLWYDEGEERNRGNFPPRFSGRQFPNYSSELNVNALELEDSALYLCASSLGLASYNEQFFGPGTRLTVL.

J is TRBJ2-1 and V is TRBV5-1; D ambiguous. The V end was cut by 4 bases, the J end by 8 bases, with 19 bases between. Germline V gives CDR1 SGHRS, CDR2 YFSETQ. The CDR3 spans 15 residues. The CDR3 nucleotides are TGCGCCAGCAGCCCCCGCTATTCATCCCCCTATGAGCAGTTCTTC. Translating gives CASSPRYSSPYEQFF.